These 22 T cell receptor beta chains came from one sample sequenced in a study of T cells in Graves' hyperthyroidism and ophthalmopathy. TCR beta CDR3 region amplification was performed from RNA transcripts. First-round RT-PCR targeting the TCR CDR3 was performed with the HTBI primer set. TCRdb independently ran MiXCR on the multiplex PCR reads; one entry per CDR3 protein. The repertoire holds some 270,000 distinct CDR3 sequences, with 24% as singletons. Material: blood. These receptors were obtained from a woman between 40 and 55 years old with Graves' ophthalmopathy.

The sample holds many counts of this clonotype. The CDR3 nucleotides read TGCGCCAGCAGCCCCAGGCGGGGGCGAGAGGGCTACACCTTC. The encoded protein is CASSPRRGREGYTF. The chain uses TRBV5-1 and TRBJ1-2, with D possibly matching TRBD1 (6 bases). Germline V lookup: CDR1 SGHRS, CDR2 YFSETQ. Trimming took 4 bases from V and 8 from J, leaving 18 bases between them. This CDR3 has 14 residues.

V and J are TRBV11-1 and TRBJ2-7; 7 bases map to TRBD1. Germline CDR1 and CDR2: SGHAT and FQDESV (reference sequence). J was trimmed by 2 bases and V by 6 bases; bases with no gene match: 16. This CDR3 spans 17 amino acids. The CDR3 bases are TGTGCCAGCAGTTCCCAGATAAGAGGGGGCTATACCTACGAGCAGTACTTC. Its protein product is CASSSQIRGGYTYEQYF.

The V call is TRBV12-3 or TRBV12-4, the J call TRBJ2-4, with TRBD2 identical over 9 bases. The CDR3 loop spans 15 amino acids. V dropped 4 bases and J dropped 5; count of bases not matched to a gene: 6. DNA of the CDR3: TGTGCCAGCAGTTATTTGGCGGGAGGGGAAAACATTCAGTACTTC. Its protein product is CASSYLAGGENIQYF.

The gene calls are TRBV20-1 and TRBJ1-2, with a tentative D call TRBD1 (6 bases). Trimming removed 0 bases at V and 4 bases at J, with 15 bases between. This CDR3 is 15 amino acids long. Germline V lookup: CDR1 DFQATT, CDR2 SNEGSKA (reference sequence). The CDR3 sequence: CSARDPITGPYGYTF. CDR3 DNA sequence: TGCAGTGCTAGAGATCCTATCACAGGGCCCTATGGCTACACCTTC.

This clonotype has at least ten counts. The chain carries TRBV19 and TRBJ1-1; D not resolved. With 7 bases removed from V and 0 bases from J, the gap between germline ends came to 0 bases. CDR1 is LNHDA and CDR2 is SQIVND in the germline V gene (reference sequence). This CDR3 is 10 amino acids long. The CDR3 spells CASMNTEAFF. The CDR3, as DNA: TGTGCCAGTATGAACACTGAAGCTTTCTTT.

At least ten counts were recorded for this clonotype. The chain links TRBV7-9 to TRBJ1-1; D ambiguous. V was cut by 7 bases and J by 1 base, with 10 bases left in between. The germline V gene encodes CDR1 SEHNR and CDR2 FQNEAQ (reference sequence). The CDR3 loop spans 13 amino acids. The CDR3 reads CASIETANTEAFF. The CDR3 DNA reads TGTGCCAGCATTGAGACGGCGAACACTGAAGCTTTCTTT.

The CDR3 DNA sequence: TGTGCCAGCAGACCAGGGACAGACACCGGGGAGCTGTTTTTT. As protein: CASRPGTDTGELFF. This chain uses TRBV12-3 or TRBV12-4 with TRBJ2-2; TRBD1 matches 7 bases. This CDR3 spans 14 amino acids. V shed 6 bases, J shed 3 bases, and the junction held 4 bases outside the gene matches.

This clonotype has ten or more counts. J is TRBJ1-2 and V is TRBV13, with unresolved D. The ends were cut back, 0 bases at V and 5 bases at J, with 10 bases in the middle. The CDR3 is 14 amino acids. Germline V gene sequence: CDR1 PRHDT, CDR2 FYEKMQ (reference sequence). The CDR3 protein is CASSLGRASYGYTF. CDR3 in DNA: TGTGCCAGCAGCTTAGGCCGGGCAAGTTATGGCTACACCTTC.

The sample holds many counts of this clonotype. V and J are TRBV15 and TRBJ2-5; 7 bases align to TRBD2. Germline lookup yields CDR1 LNHNV and CDR2 YYDKDF (reference sequence). V was clipped by 6 bases and J by 4 bases; unmatched bases: 5. The CDR3 has 13 residues. The CDR3 nucleotides read TGTGCCACCAGTGACATAGCGGGAGAGACCCAGTACTTC. Amino acids: CATSDIAGETQYF.

This clonotype was counted a few times. The chain is built from TRBV6-1 and TRBJ2-5; the match to TRBD2 covers 15 bases. The CDR3 is 18 amino acids. Per germline, CDR1 MNHNS and CDR2 SASEGT. Trimming removed 2 bases from V and 5 bases from J; junction bases left unmatched: 9. The CDR3 DNA is TGTGCCAGCAGTGAAATCGGGACTAGCGGGAGGAGAAGCGAGACCCAGTACTTC. This translates into CASSEIGTSGRRSETQYF.

At least ten counts were recorded for this clonotype. The chain recombines TRBV12-3 or TRBV12-4 with TRBJ2-5; 7 positions agree with TRBD2. The trim removed 2 bases at V and 5 bases at J, leaving 20 bases unmatched. CDR3 length equals 19 residues. The CDR3, as DNA: TGTGCCAGCAGTTTAATATCTAGCGGAAAGGAAACCGAAAGGGAGACCCAGTACTTC. As protein: CASSLISSGKETERETQYF.

This clonotype was found many times. The V call is TRBV5-4, the J call TRBJ1-1; D unclear. Deletions cut 7 bases from V and 4 bases from J, with 14 bases between. Germline lookup yields CDR1 SGHNT and CDR2 YYREEE (reference sequence). The CDR3 runs to 13 residues. Here the CDR3 DNA reads TGTGCCAGCCGACGATCCGCGGGCACTGAAGCTTTCTTT. Protein: CASRRSAGTEAFF.

This clonotype was recorded many times. The rearrangement uses TRBV28 and TRBJ2-7, with D perhaps given as TRBD1 or TRBD2 (5 bases each). Germline V gene sequence: CDR1 MDHEN, CDR2 SYDVKM. The CDR3 has 14 amino acids. Trimming took 3 bases from V and 1 from J, leaving 10 bases between them. CDR3 sequence: CASSLQGESYEQYF. The CDR3 DNA follows: TGTGCCAGCAGTTTGCAGGGAGAGTCCTACGAGCAGTACTTC.

This clonotype was recorded at least ten times. This chain uses TRBV24-1 with TRBJ2-7; 9 bases map to TRBD1. CDR1 and CDR2 from the germline V gene are KGHDR and SFDVKD. The CDR3 has 15 amino acids. The trim removed 2 bases at V and 3 bases at J, leaving 4 bases unmatched. The CDR3 here is CATSDSSTGGYEQYF. The CDR3 DNA is TGTGCCACCAGTGATTCATCGACAGGGGGCTACGAGCAGTACTTC.

This clonotype was counted many times. The chain links TRBV7-2 to TRBJ2-5, with 12 bases lining up with TRBD2. After removal of 5 bases from V and 4 bases from J, the junction contained 2 bases not matched to a gene. Germline-derived CDR1 and CDR2 are SGHTA and FQGNSA. The CDR3 has 14 amino acids. CDR3 amino acids: CASSQLAGGETQYF. For the CDR3, the DNA is TGTGCCAGCAGCCAACTAGCGGGAGGAGAGACCCAGTACTTC.

V gene TRBV5-6 combines with J gene TRBJ2-5; a possible D gene is TRBD1 (6 bases). The ends were cut back, 2 bases at V and 2 bases at J, with 10 bases in the middle. The CDR3 runs 14 residues. From germline, CDR1 is SGHDT and CDR2 YYEEEE. The CDR3 coding sequence is TGTGCCAGCAGCTTCCGGGACAAGCAAGAGACCCAGTACTTC. Its protein is CASSFRDKQETQYF.

This clonotype was recorded many times. This chain uses TRBV4-2 with TRBJ2-7; D is ambiguous. This CDR3 has 17 residues. Germline assignment: CDR1 LGHNA and CDR2 YNFKEQ. With 0 bases removed from V and 3 bases from J, the gap between germline ends came to 18 bases. This chain's CDR3 is CASSQETQPVGVYEQYF. In nucleotides, the CDR3 is TGTGCCAGCAGCCAAGAGACTCAGCCAGTTGGGGTCTACGAGCAGTACTTC.

This clonotype occurred many times. The gene calls are TRBV20-1 and TRBJ2-7; perhaps TRBD2 as D (6 bases). V was clipped by 6 bases and J by 3 bases, with 12 bases between them. The germline gives CDR1 DFQATT, CDR2 SNEGSKA (reference sequence). The CDR3 spans 12 residues. The CDR3 is CSAQRDFYEQYF. The CDR3 DNA sequence: TGCAGTGCCCAAAGGGACTTCTACGAGCAGTACTTC.

This clonotype was detected ten times or more. J is TRBJ1-1 and V is TRBV6-4; D might be TRBD1 (6 bases). V lost 0 bases to trimming and J lost 5 bases, with 10 bases between them. This CDR3 has 14 amino acids. Looked up from germline, CDR1 is MRHNA and CDR2 is SNTAGT. CDR3 sequence: CASSDSSRGTEAFF. The CDR3, as DNA: TGTGCCAGCAGTGACTCTTCCAGGGGAACTGAAGCTTTCTTT.

In its sample, this clonotype was seen many times. This rearrangement joins TRBV20-1 to TRBJ2-7, with 8 bases that match TRBD2. V shed 6 bases and J 5 bases; nucleotides not matched to a gene: 9. Germline assignment: CDR1 DFQATT and CDR2 SNEGSKA (reference sequence). This CDR3 is built from 13 residues. The CDR3 coding sequence is TGCAGTGCCCGGGAGGGAATGCCTAACGAGCAGTACTTC. Its protein product is CSAREGMPNEQYF.

Ten or more counts support this clonotype. The rearrangement links TRBV10-3 to TRBJ1-1, with 7 bases fitting TRBD1. The V and J ends lost 4 bases and 0 bases, in that order; junction bases with no gene match: 20. CDR1 is ENHRY and CDR2 is SYGVKD in the germline V gene. The CDR3 extends over 20 amino acids. The CDR3 bases are TGTGCCATCAGTGGGGTAAGGATTCTAGCGGACAGGAGTGTGAACACTGAAGCTTTCTTT. It encodes CAISGVRILADRSVNTEAFF.

This clonotype has at least ten counts. This chain joins TRBV10-3 and TRBJ1-1; 8 positions agree with TRBD1. The CDR3 consists of 13 residues. V gave up 11 bases and J gave up 5 bases; unmatched junction bases: 10. The germline V gene encodes CDR1 ENHRY and CDR2 SYGVKD. CDR3 sequence: CASQGAPTTEAFF. CDR3 DNA: TGTGCCTCCCAGGGGGCGCCGACGACTGAAGCTTTCTTT.